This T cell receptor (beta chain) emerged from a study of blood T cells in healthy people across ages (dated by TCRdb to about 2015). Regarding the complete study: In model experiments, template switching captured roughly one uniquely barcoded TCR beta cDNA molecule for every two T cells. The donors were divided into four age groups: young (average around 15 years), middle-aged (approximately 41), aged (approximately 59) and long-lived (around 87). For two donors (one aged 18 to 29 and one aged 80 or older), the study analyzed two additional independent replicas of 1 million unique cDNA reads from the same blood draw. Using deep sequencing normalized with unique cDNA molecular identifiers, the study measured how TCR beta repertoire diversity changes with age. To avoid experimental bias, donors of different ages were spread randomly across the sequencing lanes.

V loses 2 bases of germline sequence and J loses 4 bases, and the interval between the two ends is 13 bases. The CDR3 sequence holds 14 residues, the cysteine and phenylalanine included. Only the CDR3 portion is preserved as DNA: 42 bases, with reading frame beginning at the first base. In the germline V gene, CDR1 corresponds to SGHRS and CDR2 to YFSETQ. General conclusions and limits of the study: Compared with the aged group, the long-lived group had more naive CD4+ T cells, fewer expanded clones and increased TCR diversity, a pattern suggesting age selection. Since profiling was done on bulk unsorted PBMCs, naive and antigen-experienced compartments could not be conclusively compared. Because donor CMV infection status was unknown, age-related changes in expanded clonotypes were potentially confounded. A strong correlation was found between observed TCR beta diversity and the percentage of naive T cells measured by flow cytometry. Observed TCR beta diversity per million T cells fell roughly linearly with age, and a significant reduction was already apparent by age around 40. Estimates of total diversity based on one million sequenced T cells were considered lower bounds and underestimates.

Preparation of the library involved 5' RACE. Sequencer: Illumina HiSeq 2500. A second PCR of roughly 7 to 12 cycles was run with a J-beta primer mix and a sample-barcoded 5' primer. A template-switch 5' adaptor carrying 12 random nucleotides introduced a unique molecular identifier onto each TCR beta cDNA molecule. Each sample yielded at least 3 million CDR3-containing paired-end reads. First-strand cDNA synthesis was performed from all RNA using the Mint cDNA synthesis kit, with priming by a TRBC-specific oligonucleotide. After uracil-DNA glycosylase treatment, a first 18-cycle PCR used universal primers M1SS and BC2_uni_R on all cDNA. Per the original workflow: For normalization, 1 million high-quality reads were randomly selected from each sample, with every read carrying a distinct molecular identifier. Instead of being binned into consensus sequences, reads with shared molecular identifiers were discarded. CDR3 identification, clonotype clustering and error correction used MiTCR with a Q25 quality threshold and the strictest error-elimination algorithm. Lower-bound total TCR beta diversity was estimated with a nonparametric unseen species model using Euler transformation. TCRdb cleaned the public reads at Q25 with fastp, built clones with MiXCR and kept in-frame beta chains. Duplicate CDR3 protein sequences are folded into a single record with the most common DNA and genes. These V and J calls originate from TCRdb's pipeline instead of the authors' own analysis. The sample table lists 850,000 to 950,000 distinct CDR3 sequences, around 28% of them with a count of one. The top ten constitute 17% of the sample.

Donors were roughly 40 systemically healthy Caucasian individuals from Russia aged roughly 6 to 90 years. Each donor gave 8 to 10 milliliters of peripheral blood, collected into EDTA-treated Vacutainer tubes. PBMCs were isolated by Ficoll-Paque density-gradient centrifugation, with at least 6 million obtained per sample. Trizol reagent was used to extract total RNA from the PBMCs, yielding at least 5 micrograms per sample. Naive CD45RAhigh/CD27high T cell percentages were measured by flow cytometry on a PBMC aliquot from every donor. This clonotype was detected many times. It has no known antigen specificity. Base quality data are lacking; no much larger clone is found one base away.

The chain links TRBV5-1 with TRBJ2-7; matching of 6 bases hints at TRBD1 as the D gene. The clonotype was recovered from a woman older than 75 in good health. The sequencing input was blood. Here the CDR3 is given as CASSLNTGFYEQYF. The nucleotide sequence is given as TGCGCCAGCAGCTTAAACACAGGGTTTTACGAGCAGTACTTC.